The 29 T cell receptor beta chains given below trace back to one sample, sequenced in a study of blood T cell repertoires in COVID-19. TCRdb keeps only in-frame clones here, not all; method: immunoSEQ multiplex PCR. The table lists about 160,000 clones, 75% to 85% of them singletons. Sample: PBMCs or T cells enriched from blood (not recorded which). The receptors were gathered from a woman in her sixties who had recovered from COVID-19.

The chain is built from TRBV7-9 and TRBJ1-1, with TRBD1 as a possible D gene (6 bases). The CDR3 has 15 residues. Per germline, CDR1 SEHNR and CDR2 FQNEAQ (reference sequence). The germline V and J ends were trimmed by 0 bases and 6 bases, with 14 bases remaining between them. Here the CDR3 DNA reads TGTGCCAGCAGCTTAGCACAGGGACGGTCGTCTGAAGCTTTCTTT. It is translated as CASSLAQGRSSEAFF. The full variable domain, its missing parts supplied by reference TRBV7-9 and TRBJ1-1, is DTGVSQNPRHKITKRGQNVTFRCDPISEHNRLYWYRQTLGQGPEFLTYFQNEAQLEKSRLLSDRFSAERPKGSFSTLEIQRTEQGDSAMYLCASSLAQGRSSEAFFGQGTRLTVV.

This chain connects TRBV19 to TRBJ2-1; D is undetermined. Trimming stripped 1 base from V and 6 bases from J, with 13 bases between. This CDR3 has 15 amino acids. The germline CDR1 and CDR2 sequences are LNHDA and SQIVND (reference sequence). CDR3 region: CASSIALSPPNEQFF. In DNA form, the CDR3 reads TGTGCCAGTAGTATAGCCCTATCCCCACCCAATGAGCAGTTCTTC.

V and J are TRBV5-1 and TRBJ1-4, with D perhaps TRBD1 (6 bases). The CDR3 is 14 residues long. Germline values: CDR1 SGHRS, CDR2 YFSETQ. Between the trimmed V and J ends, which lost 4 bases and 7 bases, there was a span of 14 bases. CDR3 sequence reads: CASSINEGGEKLFF. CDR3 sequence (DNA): TGCGCCAGCAGCATTAATGAAGGGGGTGAAAAACTGTTTTTT.

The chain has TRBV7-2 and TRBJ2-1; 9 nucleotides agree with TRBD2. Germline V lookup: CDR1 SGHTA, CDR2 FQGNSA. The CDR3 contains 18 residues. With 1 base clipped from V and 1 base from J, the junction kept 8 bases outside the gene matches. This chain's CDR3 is CASSLGFGAGGSYNEQFF. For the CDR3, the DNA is TGTGCCAGCAGCTTAGGATTCGGAGCGGGGGGTTCCTACAATGAGCAGTTCTTC. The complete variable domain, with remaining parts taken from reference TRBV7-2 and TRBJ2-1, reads GAGVSQSPSNKVTEKGKDVELRCDPISGHTALYWYRQSLGQGLEFLIYFQGNSAPDKSGLPSDRFSAERTGGSVSTLTIQRTQQEDSAVYLCASSLGFGAGGSYNEQFFGPGTRLTVL.

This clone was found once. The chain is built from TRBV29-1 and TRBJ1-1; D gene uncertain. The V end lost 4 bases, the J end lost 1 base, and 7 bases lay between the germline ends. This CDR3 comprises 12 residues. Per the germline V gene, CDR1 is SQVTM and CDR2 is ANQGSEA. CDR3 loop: CSVGSGNTEAFF. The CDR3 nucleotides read TGCAGCGTTGGCTCGGGGAACACTGAAGCTTTCTTT.

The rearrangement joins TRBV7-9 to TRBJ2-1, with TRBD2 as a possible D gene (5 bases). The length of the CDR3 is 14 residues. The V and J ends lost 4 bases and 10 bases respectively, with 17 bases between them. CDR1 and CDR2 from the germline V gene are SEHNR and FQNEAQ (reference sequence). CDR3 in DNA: TGTGCCAGCAGCTGGACCCCTAGCCCAGTAGAGCAGTTCTTC. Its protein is CASSWTPSPVEQFF.

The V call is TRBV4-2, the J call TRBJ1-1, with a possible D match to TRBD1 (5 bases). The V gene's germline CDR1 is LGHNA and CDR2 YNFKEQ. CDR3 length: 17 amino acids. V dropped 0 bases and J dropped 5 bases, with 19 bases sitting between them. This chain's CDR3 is CASSQEPDSSHRTEAFF. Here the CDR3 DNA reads TGTGCCAGCAGCCAAGAACCCGATTCCTCTCACAGGACTGAAGCTTTCTTT.

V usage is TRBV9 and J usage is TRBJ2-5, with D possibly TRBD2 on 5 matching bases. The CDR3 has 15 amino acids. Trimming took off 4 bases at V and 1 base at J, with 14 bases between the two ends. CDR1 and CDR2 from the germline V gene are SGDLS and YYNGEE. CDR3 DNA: TGTGCCAGCAGCCCCCACGGACTGGGCCAAGAGACCCAGTACTTC. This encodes CASSPHGLGQETQYF.

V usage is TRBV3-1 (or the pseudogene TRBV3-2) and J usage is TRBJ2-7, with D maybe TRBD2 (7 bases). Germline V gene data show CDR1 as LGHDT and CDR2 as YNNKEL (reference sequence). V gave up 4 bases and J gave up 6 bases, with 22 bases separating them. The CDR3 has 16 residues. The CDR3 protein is CASSLSGGGAVREQYF. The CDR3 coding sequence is TGTGCCAGCAGCCTCTCCGGAGGGGGGGCCGTCCGCGAGCAGTACTTC.

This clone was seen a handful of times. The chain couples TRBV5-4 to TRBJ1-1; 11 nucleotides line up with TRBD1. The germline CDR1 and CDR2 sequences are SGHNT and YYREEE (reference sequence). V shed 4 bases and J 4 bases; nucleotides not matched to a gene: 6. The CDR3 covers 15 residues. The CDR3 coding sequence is TGTGCCAGCAGCGCCTCCGGGACAGGGGGCACTGAAGCTTTCTTT. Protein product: CASSASGTGGTEAFF.

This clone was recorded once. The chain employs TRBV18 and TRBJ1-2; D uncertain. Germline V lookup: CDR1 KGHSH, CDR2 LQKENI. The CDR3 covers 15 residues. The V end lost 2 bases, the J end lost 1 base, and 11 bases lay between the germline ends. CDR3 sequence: CASSPYSGVNYGYTF. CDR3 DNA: TGTGCCAGCTCACCATACAGCGGGGTTAACTATGGCTACACCTTC.

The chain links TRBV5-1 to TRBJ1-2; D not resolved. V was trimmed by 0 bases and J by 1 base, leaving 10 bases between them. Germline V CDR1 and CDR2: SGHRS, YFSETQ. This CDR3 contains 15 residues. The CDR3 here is CASSLGAGSNYGYTF. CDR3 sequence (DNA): TGCGCCAGCAGCTTGGGTGCAGGAAGTAACTATGGCTACACCTTC.

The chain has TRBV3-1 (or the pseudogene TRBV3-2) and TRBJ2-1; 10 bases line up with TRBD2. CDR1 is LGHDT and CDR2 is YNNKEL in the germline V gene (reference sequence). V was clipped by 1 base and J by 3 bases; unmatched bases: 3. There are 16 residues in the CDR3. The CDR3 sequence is CASSQGSGGYYNEQFF. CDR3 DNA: TGTGCCAGCAGCCAAGGTAGCGGGGGGTACTACAATGAGCAGTTCTTC.

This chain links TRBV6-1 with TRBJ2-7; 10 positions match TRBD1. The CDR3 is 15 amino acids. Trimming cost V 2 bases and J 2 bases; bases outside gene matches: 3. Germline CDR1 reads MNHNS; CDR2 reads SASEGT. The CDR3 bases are TGTGCCAGCAGTGAATCGGGGACAGGGGCCTACGAGCAGTACTTC. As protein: CASSESGTGAYEQYF.

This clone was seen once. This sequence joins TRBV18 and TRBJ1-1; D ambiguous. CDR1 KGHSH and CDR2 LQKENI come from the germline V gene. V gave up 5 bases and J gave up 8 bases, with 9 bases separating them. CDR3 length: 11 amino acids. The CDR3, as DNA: TGTGCCAGCTCAGATACATTCGAAGCTTTCTTT. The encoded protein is CASSDTFEAFF.

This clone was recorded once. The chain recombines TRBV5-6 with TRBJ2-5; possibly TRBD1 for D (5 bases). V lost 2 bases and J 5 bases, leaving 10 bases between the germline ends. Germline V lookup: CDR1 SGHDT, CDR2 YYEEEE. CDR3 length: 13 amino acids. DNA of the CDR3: TGTGCCAGCAGCTTATCAGGGTCGGAGACCCAGTACTTC. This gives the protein CASSLSGSETQYF.

CDR3 residues: CASSVGLLAGRDNEQFF. DNA of the CDR3: TGTGCCAGCAGCGTAGGACTACTAGCGGGGCGTGACAATGAGCAGTTCTTC. This chain links TRBV9 with TRBJ2-1; 10 nucleotides line up with TRBD2. There are 17 residues in the CDR3. The V gene's germline CDR1 is SGDLS and CDR2 YYNGEE. V dropped 0 bases and J dropped 5; count of bases not matched to a gene: 8.

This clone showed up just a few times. The CDR3 DNA reads TGTGCCAGCCCAACACTAGCGGGGGTGACCTCCTACAATGAGCAGTTCTTC. Amino acids: CASPTLAGVTSYNEQFF. The chain couples TRBV21-1 to TRBJ2-1; whether TRBD2, the table's D call, matches the DNA was not checked. TRBV21-1 is a known pseudogene. The CDR3 runs 17 residues.

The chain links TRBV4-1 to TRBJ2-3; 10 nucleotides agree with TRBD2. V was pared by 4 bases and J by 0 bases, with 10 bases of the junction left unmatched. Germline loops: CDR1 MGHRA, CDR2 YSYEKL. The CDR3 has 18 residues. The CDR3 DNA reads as TGCGCCAGCAGCCCCGGGGTGGTAGCGGGGGGAAGCACAGATACGCAGTATTTT. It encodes CASSPGVVAGGSTDTQYF.

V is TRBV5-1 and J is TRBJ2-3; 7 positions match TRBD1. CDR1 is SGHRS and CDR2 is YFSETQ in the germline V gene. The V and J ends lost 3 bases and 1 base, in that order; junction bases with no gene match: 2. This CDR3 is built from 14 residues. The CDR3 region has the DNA TGCGCCAGCAGCTACGGACAGGGCACAGATACGCAGTATTTT. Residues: CASSYGQGTDTQYF.

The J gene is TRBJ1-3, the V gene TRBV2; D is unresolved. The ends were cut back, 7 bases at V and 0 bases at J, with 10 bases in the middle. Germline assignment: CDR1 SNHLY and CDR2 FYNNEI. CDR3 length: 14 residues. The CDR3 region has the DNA TGTGCCAGCACAAGTCGAGTCTCTGGAAACACCATATATTTT. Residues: CASTSRVSGNTIYF.

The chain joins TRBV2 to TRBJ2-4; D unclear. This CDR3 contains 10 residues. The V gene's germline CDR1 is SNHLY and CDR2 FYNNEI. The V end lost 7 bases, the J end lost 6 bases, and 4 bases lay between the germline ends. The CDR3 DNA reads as TGTGCCAGCAACGGAAACATTCAGTACTTC. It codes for CASNGNIQYF.

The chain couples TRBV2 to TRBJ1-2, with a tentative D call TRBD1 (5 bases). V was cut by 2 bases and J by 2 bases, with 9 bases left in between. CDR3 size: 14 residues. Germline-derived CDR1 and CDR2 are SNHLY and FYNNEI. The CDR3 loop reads CASSEFSGNYGYTF. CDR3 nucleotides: TGTGCCAGCAGTGAATTCTCAGGGAACTATGGCTACACCTTC.

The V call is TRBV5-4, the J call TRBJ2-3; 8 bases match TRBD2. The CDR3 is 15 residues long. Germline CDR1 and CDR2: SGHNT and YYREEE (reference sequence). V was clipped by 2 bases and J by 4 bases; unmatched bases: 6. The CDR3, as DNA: TGTGCCAGCAGCTTTTCCGGGGGGGCTGCAGATACGCAGTATTTT. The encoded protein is CASSFSGGAADTQYF. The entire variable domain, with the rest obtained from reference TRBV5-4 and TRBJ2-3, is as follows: ETGVTQSPTHLIKTRGQQVTLRCSSQSGHNTVSWYQQALGQGPQFIFQYYREEENGRGNFPPRFSGLQFPNYSSELNVNALELDDSALYLCASSFSGGAADTQYFGPGTRLTVL.

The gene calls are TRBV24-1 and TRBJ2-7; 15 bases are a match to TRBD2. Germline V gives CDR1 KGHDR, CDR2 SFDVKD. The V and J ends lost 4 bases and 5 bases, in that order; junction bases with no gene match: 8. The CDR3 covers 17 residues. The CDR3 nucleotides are TGTGCCACCAGTGAAGGACTAGCGGGGGGGTCGCTCAACGAGCAGTACTTC. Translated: CATSEGLAGGSLNEQYF.

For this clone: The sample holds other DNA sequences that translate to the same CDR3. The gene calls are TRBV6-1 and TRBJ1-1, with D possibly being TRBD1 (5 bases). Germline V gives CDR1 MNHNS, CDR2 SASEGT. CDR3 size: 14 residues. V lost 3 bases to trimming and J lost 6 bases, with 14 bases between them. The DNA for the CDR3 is TGTGCCAGCAGTGATTTGGGGGGTCTTTCTGAAGCTTTCTTT. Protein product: CASSDLGGLSEAFF.

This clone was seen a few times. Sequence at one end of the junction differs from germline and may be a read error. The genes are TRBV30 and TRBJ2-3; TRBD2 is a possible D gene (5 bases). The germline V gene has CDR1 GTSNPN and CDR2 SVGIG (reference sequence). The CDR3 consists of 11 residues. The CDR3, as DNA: TGTGCCTGGAGTATTGACCGCCGGGATATTTTT. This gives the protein CAWSIDRRDIF.

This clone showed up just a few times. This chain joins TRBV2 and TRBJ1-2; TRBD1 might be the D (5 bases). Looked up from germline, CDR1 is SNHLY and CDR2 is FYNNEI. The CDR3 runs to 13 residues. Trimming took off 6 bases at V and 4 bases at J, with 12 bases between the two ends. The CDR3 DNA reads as TGTGCCAGCAGGCCGAGGGGAGGCTATGGCTACACCTTC. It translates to CASRPRGGYGYTF.

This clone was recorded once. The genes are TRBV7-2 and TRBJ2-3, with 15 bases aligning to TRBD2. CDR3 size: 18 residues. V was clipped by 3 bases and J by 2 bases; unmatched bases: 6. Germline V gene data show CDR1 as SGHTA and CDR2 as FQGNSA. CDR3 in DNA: TGTGCCAGCAGCTTCGGACTAGCGGGGGGGCCAGTCACAGATACGCAGTATTTT. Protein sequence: CASSFGLAGGPVTDTQYF.